This TCR beta chain derives from a study of T-cell reconstitution after alpha-beta-depleted transplantation in children. Preparation of the TCRbeta library used unique molecular identifiers. MiXCR, run by TCRdb on the PCR reads, gives a single entry per CDR3 protein. This table holds fewer than 35,000 distinct CDR3 sequences, under 7% found once. To note about this clonotype: Its antigen is not identified.

Findings of the study overall: Some patients' high day-60 TCRbeta diversity was attributed to recipient cells surviving conditioning. Where alpha-beta T cells came from about two months after transplant was reportedly several hundred expanded graft clones. Most T-cell counts and diversity one year after the transplant came from T cells that were newly produced.

The CDR3 is 17 amino acids. Germline V gene lookup returns CDR1 KGHDR and CDR2 SFDVKD. The chain carries TRBV24-1 and TRBJ2-7; TRBD2 matches 16 bases. This clonotype originated in a male patient between 5 and 17 years old who had a stem cell transplant for acute myeloid leukemia, so the T cells may come from the graft donor. The material was PBMCs, mostly from graft donor cells, obtained 180 days after TCRalphabeta/CD19-depleted stem cell transplant. CDR3 protein: CGASDSGLAGGPDEQYF. As DNA, the CDR3 is TGTGGGGCCAGTGATTCGGGACTAGCGGGAGGGCCGGACGAGCAGTACTTC.